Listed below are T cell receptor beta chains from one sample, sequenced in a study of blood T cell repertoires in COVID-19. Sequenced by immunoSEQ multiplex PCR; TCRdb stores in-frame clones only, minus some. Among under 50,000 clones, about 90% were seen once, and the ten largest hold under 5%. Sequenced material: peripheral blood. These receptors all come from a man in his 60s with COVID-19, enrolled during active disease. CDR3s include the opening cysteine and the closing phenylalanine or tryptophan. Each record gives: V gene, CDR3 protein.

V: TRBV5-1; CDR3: CASSTWASGSTDTQYF
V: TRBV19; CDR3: CASRDTPNTDTQYF
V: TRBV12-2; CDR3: CASRLPPPSGRWRPPRVWYDTQYF
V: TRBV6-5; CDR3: CATETGGSGANVLTF
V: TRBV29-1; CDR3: CSVGLGVNQPQHF
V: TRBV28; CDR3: CASSFSGGRRREQFF
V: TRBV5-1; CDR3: CASSLDGLNYGYTF
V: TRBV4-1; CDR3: CATSPRGKGPVKQFF
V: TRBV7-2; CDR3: CASSLIQGKDEQFF
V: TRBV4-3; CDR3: CASSQGPGQANTEAFF
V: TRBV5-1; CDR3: CASSLGQVRTDTQYF
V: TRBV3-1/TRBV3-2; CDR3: CASRDPGNTIYF
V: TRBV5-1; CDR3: CASSLERGGAFIGETQYF
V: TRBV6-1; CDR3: CASSVWQGSYNSPLHF
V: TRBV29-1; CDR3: CSVAGGDTEAFF
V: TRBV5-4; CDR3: CASSPRALAGKPYNEQFF
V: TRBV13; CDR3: CASSLVRGDTQYF
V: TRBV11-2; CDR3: CASSLDFAGKREQFF
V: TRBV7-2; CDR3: CASRRRGASETGELFF
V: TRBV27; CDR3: CASSPTGVSYEQYF